This T cell receptor beta chain derives from a study of cytomegalovirus exposure and HLA in healthy donors. The V segment lost 10 bases and the J segment 5 bases; nucleotides outside the gene matches: 6. Looked up from germline, CDR1 is MNHEY and CDR2 is SVGAGI. The CDR3 has 14 residues. Findings and caveats of the study: Researchers catalogued some 160 TCR beta chains as cytomegalovirus-associated.

This clone was seen once. Its antigen is still unknown. The PCR ran on 60 Vbeta and 13 Jbeta primers. Clones were read by immunoSEQ multiplex PCR, and TCRdb kept only the in-frame ones, dropping some. The sample lists approximately 92,000 clones, about four fifths occurring once. The source of this sequence is an older woman in good health and CMV-seropositive. V usage is TRBV6-5 and J usage is TRBJ2-7; 15 nucleotides align to TRBD2. Sample: PBMCs. The CDR3 bases are TGTGCCACCGGGGGGACTAGCGGGAGGAACGAGCAGTACTTC. Residues: CATGGTSGRNEQYF.